This T cell receptor beta chain emerged from a study of T cells after yellow fever vaccination. The wider study: Low-cell-number fractions underwent preparation using SMART-Seq v4 Ultra Low Input. Whole-study findings and limits: Shared CD4/CD8 clonotypes were a small share, likely from convergent recombination. Peaking on day 5 versus 15, the secondary response was faster but weaker.

Each CDR3 protein gets one entry after TCRdb re-called the 5' RACE reads with MiXCR. The sample holds 500,000 to 650,000 distinct CDR3 sequences, about 13% seen once. This CDR3 is 17 amino acids long. Germline V gene lookup returns CDR1 MNHEY and CDR2 SVGAGI. V shed 4 bases and J 1 base; nucleotides not matched to a gene: 7. As regards this clonotype: The target antigen is unknown.

The rearrangement uses TRBV6-5 and TRBJ2-2; the match to TRBD2 covers 9 bases. The material was PBMCs, obtained on the day of the yellow fever booster vaccination. The source of this sequence is a man aged 25 to 45 who received the YFV17D yellow fever vaccine. The CDR3 DNA reads TGTGCCAGCAGTTTCCGGGATAGCGGGAGGAACACCGGGGAGCTGTTTTTT. Residues: CASSFRDSGRNTGELFF.